This TCR beta chain was profiled in a study of cytomegalovirus exposure and HLA in healthy donors. Turning to the study itself: Prior work identified around 100 million unique TCR beta sequences in approximately 200 million T cells.

PCR involved 60 Vbeta and 13 Jbeta primers. Data came from immunoSEQ multiplex PCR; TCRdb stores just in-frame clones and leaves some out. The sample holds 99,000 or so clones, around three quarters seen once. With 6 bases clipped from V and 2 bases from J, the junction kept 5 bases outside the gene matches. Germline assignment: CDR1 SEHNR and CDR2 FQNEAQ (reference sequence). This CDR3 is 15 amino acids long. Points from the study as a whole: Analyzed later, most CMV-associated TCR beta chains appeared HLA-restricted. Associated with HLA alleles at 0.05 false discovery rate in a later analysis were 17,000 or so TCR beta sequences.

A note on this clone: Its antigen is currently unknown.

The chain employs TRBV7-9 and TRBJ1-3; 9 nucleotides align to TRBD1. This receptor was taken from a woman younger than 30 in good health and CMV-seropositive. Sequencing was carried out using PBMCs. The CDR3, as DNA: TGTGCCAGCAGAATCACAGGGGGCCCTGGAAACACCATATATTTT. Encoded protein: CASRITGGPGNTIYF. The full variable domain, completed using reference TRBV7-9 and TRBJ1-3, is DTGVSQNPRHKITKRGQNVTFRCDPISEHNRLYWYRQTLGQGPEFLTYFQNEAQLEKSRLLSDRFSAERPKGSFSTLEIQRTEQGDSAMYLCASRITGGPGNTIYFGEGSWLTVV.